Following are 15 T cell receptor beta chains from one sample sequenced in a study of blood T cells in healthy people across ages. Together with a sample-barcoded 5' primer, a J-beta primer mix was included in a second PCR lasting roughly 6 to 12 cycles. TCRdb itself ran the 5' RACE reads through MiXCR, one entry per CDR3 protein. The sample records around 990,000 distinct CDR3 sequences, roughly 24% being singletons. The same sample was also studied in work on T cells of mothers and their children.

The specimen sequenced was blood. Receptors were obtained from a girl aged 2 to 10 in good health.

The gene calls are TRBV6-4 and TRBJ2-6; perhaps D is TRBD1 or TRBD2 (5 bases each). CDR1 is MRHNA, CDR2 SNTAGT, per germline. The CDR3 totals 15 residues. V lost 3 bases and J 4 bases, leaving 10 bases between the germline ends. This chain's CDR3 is CASSEEGTGANVLTF. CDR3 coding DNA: TGTGCCAGCAGTGAAGAGGGGACCGGGGCCAACGTCCTGACTTTC.

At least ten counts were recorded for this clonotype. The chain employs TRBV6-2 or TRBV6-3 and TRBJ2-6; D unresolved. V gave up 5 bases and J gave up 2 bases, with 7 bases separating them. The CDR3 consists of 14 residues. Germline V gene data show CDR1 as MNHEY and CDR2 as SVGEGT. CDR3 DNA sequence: TGTGCCAGCAGTCCGGGCCCTGGGGCCAACGTCCTGACTTTC. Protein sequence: CASSPGPGANVLTF.

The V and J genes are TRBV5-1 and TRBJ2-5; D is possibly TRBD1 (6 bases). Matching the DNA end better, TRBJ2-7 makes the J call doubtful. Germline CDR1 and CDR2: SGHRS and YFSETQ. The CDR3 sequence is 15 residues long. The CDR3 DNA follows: TGCGCCAGCAGCTTGAGTTCGGGACACTCCTACGAGCAGTACTTC. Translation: CASSLSSGHSYEQYF.

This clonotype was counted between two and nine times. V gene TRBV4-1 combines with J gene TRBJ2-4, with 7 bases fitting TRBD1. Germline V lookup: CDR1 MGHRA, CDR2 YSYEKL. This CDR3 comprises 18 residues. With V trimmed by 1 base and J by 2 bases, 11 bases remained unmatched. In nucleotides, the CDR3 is TGCGCCAGCAGCCAAGGAACGGGACAGAGTGCGCCCAAAAACATTCAGTACTTC. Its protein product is CASSQGTGQSAPKNIQYF.

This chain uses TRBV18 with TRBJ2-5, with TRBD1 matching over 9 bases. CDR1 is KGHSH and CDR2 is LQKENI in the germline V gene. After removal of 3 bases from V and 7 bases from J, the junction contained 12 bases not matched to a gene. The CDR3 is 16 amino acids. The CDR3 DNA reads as TGTGCCAGCTCACCTATTTTCGGGACAGGGACGGGGACCCAGTACTTC. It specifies CASSPIFGTGTGTQYF.

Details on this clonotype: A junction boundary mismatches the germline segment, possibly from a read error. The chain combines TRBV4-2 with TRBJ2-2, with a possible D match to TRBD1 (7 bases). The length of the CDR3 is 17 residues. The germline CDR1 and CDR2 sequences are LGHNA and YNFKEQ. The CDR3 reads CASSEDRVGLLAGELFF. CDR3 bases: TGTGCCAGCAGCGAAGACAGGGTGGGACTGTTGGCCGGGGAGCTGTTTTTT.

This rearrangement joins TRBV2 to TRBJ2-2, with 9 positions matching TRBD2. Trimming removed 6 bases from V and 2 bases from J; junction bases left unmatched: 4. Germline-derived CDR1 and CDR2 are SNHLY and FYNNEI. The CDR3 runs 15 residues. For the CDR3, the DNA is TGTGCCAGCAGGCCGGGACTAGCAAACACCGGGGAGCTGTTTTTT. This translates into CASRPGLANTGELFF.

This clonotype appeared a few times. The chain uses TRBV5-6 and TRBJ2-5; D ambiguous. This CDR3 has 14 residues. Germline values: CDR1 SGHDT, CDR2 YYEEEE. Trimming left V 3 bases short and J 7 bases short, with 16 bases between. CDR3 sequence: CASSSSDFIWTQYF. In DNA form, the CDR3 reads TGTGCCAGCAGCTCCTCCGATTTTATTTGGACCCAGTACTTC. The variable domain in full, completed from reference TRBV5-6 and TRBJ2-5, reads DAGVTQSPTHLIKTRGQQVTLRCSPKSGHDTVSWYQQALGQGPQFIFQYYEEEERQRGNFPDRFSGHQFPNYSSELNVNALLLGDSALYLCASSSSDFIWTQYFGPGTRLLVL.

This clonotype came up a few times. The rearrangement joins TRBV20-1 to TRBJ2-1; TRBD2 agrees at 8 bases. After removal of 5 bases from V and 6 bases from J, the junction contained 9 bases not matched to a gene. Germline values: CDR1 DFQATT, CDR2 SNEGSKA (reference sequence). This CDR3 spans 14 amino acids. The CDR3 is CSARERESVNEQFF. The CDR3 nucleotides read TGCAGTGCTCGCGAGCGGGAGTCGGTCAATGAGCAGTTCTTC.

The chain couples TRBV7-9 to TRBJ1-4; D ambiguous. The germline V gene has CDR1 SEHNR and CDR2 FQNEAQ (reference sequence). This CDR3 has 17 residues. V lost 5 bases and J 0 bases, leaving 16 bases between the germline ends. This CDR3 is CASSPSSGMATNEKLFF. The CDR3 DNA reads TGTGCCAGCAGCCCGTCATCCGGTATGGCAACTAATGAAAAACTGTTTTTT.

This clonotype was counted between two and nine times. The CDR3, as DNA: TGTGCCAGCAGTTGGGAGGGGGCATACACCTTC. Its translation: CASSWEGAYTF. The chain is built from TRBV6-5 and TRBJ1-2, with 7 positions matching TRBD1. Germline CDR1 is MNHEY and CDR2 is SVGAGI. CDR3 length: 11 residues. V lost 4 bases, J lost 11 bases, and 4 bases stayed unmatched.

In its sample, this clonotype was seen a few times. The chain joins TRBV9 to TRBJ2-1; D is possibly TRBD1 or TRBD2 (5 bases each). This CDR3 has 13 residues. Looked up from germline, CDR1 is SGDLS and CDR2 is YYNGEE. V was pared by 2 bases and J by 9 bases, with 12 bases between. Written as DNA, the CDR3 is TGTGCCAGCAGCGTTATCTTGAGGGGTGAGCAGTTCTTC. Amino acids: CASSVILRGEQFF.

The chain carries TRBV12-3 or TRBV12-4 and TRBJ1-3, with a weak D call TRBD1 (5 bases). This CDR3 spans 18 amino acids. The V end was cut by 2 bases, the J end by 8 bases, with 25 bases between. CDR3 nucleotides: TGTGCCAGCAGTTTAATTTCGGGGGATCTGTCGAGGGGAGACACCATATATTTT. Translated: CASSLISGDLSRGDTIYF.

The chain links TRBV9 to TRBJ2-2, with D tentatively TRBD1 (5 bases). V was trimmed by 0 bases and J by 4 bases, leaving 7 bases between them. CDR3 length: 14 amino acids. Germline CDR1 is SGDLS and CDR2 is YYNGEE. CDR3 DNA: TGTGCCAGCAGCGTAGGACAGTTCACCGGGGAGCTGTTTTTT. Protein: CASSVGQFTGELFF.

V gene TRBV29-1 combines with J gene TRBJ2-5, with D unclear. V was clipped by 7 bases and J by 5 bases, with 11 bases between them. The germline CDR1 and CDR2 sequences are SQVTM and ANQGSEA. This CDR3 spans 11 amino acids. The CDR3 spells CSGTWAETQYF. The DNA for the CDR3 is TGCAGCGGCACGTGGGCTGAGACCCAGTACTTC.